A single sample is the source of the 14 T cell receptor beta chains below, sequenced in a study of technical replicates of blood from a few donors. Measured with immunoSEQ multiplex PCR; TCRdb has only the in-frame clones, and not every one. The data contain 60,000 to 70,000 clones, approximately 86% of them singletons. Source material: PBMCs. Receptors originate from a human donor in good health. Some clones in this sample may be carry-over from other donors' samples.

The chain uses TRBV30 and TRBJ2-7; 8 nucleotides align to TRBD1. From germline, CDR1 is GTSNPN and CDR2 SVGIG (reference sequence). Trimming took 0 bases from V and 7 from J; bases not matched to a gene: 5. This CDR3 spans 13 amino acids. CDR3 in amino acids: CAWSVLQGVEQYF. The DNA of the CDR3 is TGTGCCTGGAGTGTACTACAGGGGGTTGAGCAGTACTTC. Full variable domain (remainder filled in from reference TRBV30 and TRBJ2-7): SQTIHQWPATLVQPVGSPLSLECTVEGTSNPNLYWYRQAAGRGLQLLFYSVGIGQISSEVPQNLSASRPQDRQFILSSKKLLLSDSGFYLCAWSVLQGVEQYFGPGTRLTVT.

J is TRBJ2-7 and V is TRBV27, with D maybe TRBD1 (6 bases). CDR1 MNHEY and CDR2 SMNVEV come from the germline V gene (reference sequence). This CDR3 has 14 residues. V lost 1 base and J lost 6, with 13 bases in between. CDR3 protein: CASSLLGRGAEQYF. The CDR3 region has the DNA TGTGCCAGCAGTTTATTAGGCAGGGGTGCCGAGCAGTACTTC.

The gene calls are TRBV30 and TRBJ2-1, with 9 positions matching TRBD1. Per the germline V gene, CDR1 is GTSNPN and CDR2 is SVGIG (reference sequence). The CDR3 runs 16 residues. The ends lost 0 bases at V and 6 bases at J; junction bases unmatched: 9. CDR3 sequence (DNA): TGTGCCTGGAGTGTACTTGGGACAGGGCTCGTCAATGAGCAGTTCTTC. Translated, it gives CAWSVLGTGLVNEQFF.

The rearrangement links TRBV6-5 to TRBJ2-3; TRBD2 matches at 10 bases. The CDR3 length is 15 residues. Germline CDR1 and CDR2: MNHEY and SVGAGI. Trimming at V came to 4 bases and at J to 1 base, leaving 2 bases not matched to a gene. CDR3 nucleotides: TGTGCCAGCAGTTTTCTAGCGGGGGGCACAGATACGCAGTATTTT. Amino acid sequence: CASSFLAGGTDTQYF.

The chain is built from TRBV9 and TRBJ2-3, with 8 bases lining up with TRBD1. CDR1 is SGDLS and CDR2 is YYNGEE in the germline V gene. The CDR3 has 14 amino acids. The V gene end was trimmed by 3 bases and the J gene end by 6 bases; junction bases not matched to a gene: 6. For the CDR3, the DNA is TGTGCCAGCAGCGCGGACAGGGCAGGCGATACGCAGTATTTT. Protein sequence: CASSADRAGDTQYF.

The rearrangement links TRBV5-1 to TRBJ1-2; TRBD1 aligns across 7 bases. Germline V CDR1 and CDR2: SGHRS, YFSETQ. CDR3 size: 16 residues. Trimming took 4 bases from V and 4 from J; bases not matched to a gene: 13. The CDR3 here is CASSHGTALDVYGYTF. CDR3 nucleotide sequence: TGCGCCAGCAGCCACGGGACAGCACTCGACGTCTATGGCTACACCTTC.

The chain links TRBV30 to TRBJ1-1, with D uncertain. CDR3 length: 13 residues. The germline V and J ends were trimmed by 0 bases and 10 bases, with 15 bases remaining between them. Germline CDR1 reads GTSNPN; CDR2 reads SVGIG (reference sequence). CDR3 DNA sequence: TGTGCCTGGAGTGTCTACTCCGGGGAGGGAGCTTTCTTT. Translated, it gives CAWSVYSGEGAFF.

The chain links TRBV18 to TRBJ2-7; D remains ambiguous. The germline V gene encodes CDR1 KGHSH and CDR2 LQKENI. With 6 bases removed from V and 4 bases from J, the gap between germline ends came to 10 bases. This CDR3 is 12 amino acids long. For the CDR3, the DNA is TGTGCCAGCTCCCGGCAGGATTACGAGCAGTACTTC. Translating gives CASSRQDYEQYF.

This clone has a single count. The chain couples TRBV6-5 to TRBJ1-2; D gene ambiguous. The CDR3 extends over 13 amino acids. Germline V lookup: CDR1 MNHEY, CDR2 SVGAGI. The V end lost 6 bases, the J end lost 1 base, and 9 bases lay between the germline ends. This CDR3 reads CASRLTLNYGYTF. The CDR3 DNA sequence: TGTGCCAGCAGGCTGACACTTAACTATGGCTACACCTTC.

In regard to this clone: The same CDR3 can be traced to other DNA sequences in this sample. This chain links TRBV7-2 with TRBJ2-7, with TRBD2 matching 14 bases. With 0 bases clipped from V and 4 bases from J, the junction kept 5 bases outside the gene matches. The germline V gene has CDR1 SGHTA and CDR2 FQGNSA. The CDR3 is made up of 17 amino acids. CDR3 in amino acids: CASSLAGLAGDPYEQYF. The CDR3, as DNA: TGTGCCAGCAGCTTAGCGGGACTAGCGGGGGACCCATACGAGCAGTACTTC.

The gene calls are TRBV6-4 and TRBJ2-2; D perhaps matches TRBD1 (5 bases). With 5 bases removed from V and 1 base from J, the gap between germline ends came to 8 bases. The CDR3 sequence is 14 residues long. Germline loops: CDR1 MRHNA, CDR2 SNTAGT. The CDR3 loop reads CASSPDRNTGELFF. The CDR3 DNA is TGTGCCAGCAGTCCCGACAGGAACACCGGGGAGCTGTTTTTT.

The V call is TRBV6-5, the J call TRBJ2-3; the D gene is possibly TRBD1 (6 bases). Trimming took off 5 bases at V and 2 bases at J, with 14 bases between the two ends. Germline loops: CDR1 MNHEY, CDR2 SVGAGI. CDR3 length equals 15 residues. The CDR3 loop is CASSAGTWTTDTQYF. The CDR3, as DNA: TGTGCCAGCAGTGCCGGGACATGGACCACAGATACGCAGTATTTT.

V is TRBV5-1 and J is TRBJ2-5; TRBD1 matches 10 bases. The length of the CDR3 is 19 residues. The trim removed 2 bases at V and 4 bases at J, leaving 17 bases unmatched. Germline CDR1 is SGHRS and CDR2 is YFSETQ. The CDR3 DNA follows: TGCGCCAGCAGCTTTACCGGGACAGGGGTCCCTCGATATAGAGAGACCCAGTACTTC. It is translated as CASSFTGTGVPRYRETQYF.

This clone has just a few counts. The chain combines TRBV19 with TRBJ1-1; D gene ambiguous. Germline-derived CDR1 and CDR2 are LNHDA and SQIVND (reference sequence). The V end lost 8 bases, the J end lost 0 bases, and 13 bases lay between the germline ends. This CDR3 has 14 residues. The CDR3 here is CASETPGLNTEAFF. The CDR3 DNA is TGTGCCAGTGAAACCCCCGGGTTGAACACTGAAGCTTTCTTT.